The clone carrying this T cell receptor beta chain was counted only a few times. The antigen is undetermined. The data belong to a study of beta chain features in type 1 diabetes. General study findings and limits: The study found moderately but significantly shorter TCRB CDR3s in all four CD4+ subsets of Type 1 diabetes patients.

Per the germline V gene, CDR1 is SGHRS and CDR2 is YFSETQ. The CDR3 is 15 amino acids. Expressed TCRB transcripts were sequenced because the isolated RNA had all been reverse transcribed beforehand. Sequencing used immunoSEQ multiplex PCR; TCRdb keeps in-frame clones, though not all of them. This sample carries some 640,000 clones, over 11% of them seen once, and the ten largest clones take just under 0.04%. Every sorted population was more than 95% pure. The V call is TRBV5-1, the J call TRBJ2-5, with 7 bases lining up with TRBD1. The J call is in doubt because the DNA end fits TRBJ2-7 better. The specimen sequenced was naive CD4+ T cells from blood. The origin of this receptor is a man aged 18 to 35 with type 1 diabetes. The CDR3 spells CASSLAPTGSYEQYF. CDR3 nucleotides: TGCGCCAGCAGCTTGGCGCCGACAGGGTCCTACGAGCAGTACTTC.